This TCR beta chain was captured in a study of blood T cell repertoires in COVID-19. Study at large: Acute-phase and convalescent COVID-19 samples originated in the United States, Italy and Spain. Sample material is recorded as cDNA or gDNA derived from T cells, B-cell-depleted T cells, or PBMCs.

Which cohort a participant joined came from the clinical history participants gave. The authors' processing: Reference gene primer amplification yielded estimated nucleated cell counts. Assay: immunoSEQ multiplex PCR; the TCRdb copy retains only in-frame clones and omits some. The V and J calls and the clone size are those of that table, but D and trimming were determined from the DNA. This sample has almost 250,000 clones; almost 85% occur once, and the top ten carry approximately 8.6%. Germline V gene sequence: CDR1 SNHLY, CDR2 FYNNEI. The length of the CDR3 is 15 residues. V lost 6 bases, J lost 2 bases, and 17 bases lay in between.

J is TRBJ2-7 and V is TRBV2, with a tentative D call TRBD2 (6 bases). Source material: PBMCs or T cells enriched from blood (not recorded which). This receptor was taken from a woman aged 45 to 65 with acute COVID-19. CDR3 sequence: CASRGGEGPTYEQYF. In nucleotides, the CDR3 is TGTGCCAGCAGGGGGGGTGAGGGCCCCACCTACGAGCAGTACTTC.